This TCR beta chain was recorded in a study of blood T cell repertoires in COVID-19. The protocol was immunoSEQ multiplex PCR, while the TCRdb copy is restricted to in-frame clones and leaves out a portion. Of approximately 180,000 clones in the sample, roughly 88% were seen once. This CDR3 region has 16 residues. CDR1 is ENHRY and CDR2 is SYGVKD in the germline V gene. V was pared by 5 bases and J by 0 bases, with 2 bases of the junction left unmatched. The V gene is TRBV10-3, the J gene TRBJ2-6; 9 bases fit TRBD1. The source material was peripheral blood. This receptor was identified in a man aged 60 to 75 with acute or convalescent COVID-19. The CDR3 DNA reads TGTGCCATCAGTACAGGGGGCGCCTCTGGGGCCAACGTCCTGACTTTC. Its translation is CAISTGGASGANVLTF.